This T cell receptor (beta chain) was profiled in a study of blood T cell repertoires in COVID-19. CDR1 is WSHSY and CDR2 is SAAADI in the germline V gene. Between the trimmed V and J ends, which lost 4 bases and 1 base, there was a span of 4 bases. CDR3 length: 12 amino acids. Authors' processing steps: Nucleated cell counts were estimated from reference gene primer amplification. TCRdb keeps only in-frame clones here, not all; method: immunoSEQ multiplex PCR. V, J and clone size reflect that table, while D and trimming were determined from the DNA. The data contain around 170,000 clones, 80% to 90% of them singletons.

The clonotype originates from a woman aged 18 to 35 who had recovered from COVID-19. The specimen sequenced was PBMCs or T cells enriched from blood (not recorded which). The chain combines TRBV10-2 with TRBJ1-1; D ambiguous. The CDR3 loop is CASSARNTEAFF. DNA of the CDR3: TGCGCCAGCAGTGCCAGGAACACTGAAGCTTTCTTT.